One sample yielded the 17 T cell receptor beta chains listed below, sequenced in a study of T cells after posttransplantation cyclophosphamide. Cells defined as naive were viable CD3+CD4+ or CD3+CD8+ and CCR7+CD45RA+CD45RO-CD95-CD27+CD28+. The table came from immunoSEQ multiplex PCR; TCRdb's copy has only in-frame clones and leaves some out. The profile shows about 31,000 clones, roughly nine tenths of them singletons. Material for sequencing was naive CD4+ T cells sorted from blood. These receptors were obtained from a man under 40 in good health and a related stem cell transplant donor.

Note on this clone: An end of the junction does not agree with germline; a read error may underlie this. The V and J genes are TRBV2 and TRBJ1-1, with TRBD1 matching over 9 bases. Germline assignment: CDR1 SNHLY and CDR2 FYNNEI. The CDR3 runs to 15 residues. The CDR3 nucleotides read TGTGCCGGCAGTCCCGGACAGGGGCTGAACACTGAAGCTTTCTTT. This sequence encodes CAGSPGQGLNTEAFF.

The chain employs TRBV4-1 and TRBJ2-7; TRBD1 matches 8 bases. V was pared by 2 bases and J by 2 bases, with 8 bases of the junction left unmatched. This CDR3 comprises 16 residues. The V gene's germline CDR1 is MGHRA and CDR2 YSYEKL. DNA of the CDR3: TGCGCCAGCAGCCAACCACGGGACAGGAATCCCTACGAGCAGTACTTC. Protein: CASSQPRDRNPYEQYF.

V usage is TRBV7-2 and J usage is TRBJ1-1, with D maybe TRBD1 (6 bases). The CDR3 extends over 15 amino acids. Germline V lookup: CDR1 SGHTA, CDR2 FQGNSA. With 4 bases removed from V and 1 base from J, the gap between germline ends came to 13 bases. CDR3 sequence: CASSSRQAKNTEAFF. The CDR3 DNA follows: TGTGCCAGCAGCTCCCGACAGGCGAAGAACACTGAAGCTTTCTTT.

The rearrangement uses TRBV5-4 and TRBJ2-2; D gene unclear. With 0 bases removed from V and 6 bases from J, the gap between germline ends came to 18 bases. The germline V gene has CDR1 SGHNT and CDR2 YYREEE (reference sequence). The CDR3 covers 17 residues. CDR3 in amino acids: CASSLVMQVYGAGELFF. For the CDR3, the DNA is TGTGCCAGCAGCTTGGTGATGCAGGTTTATGGTGCCGGGGAGCTGTTTTTT.

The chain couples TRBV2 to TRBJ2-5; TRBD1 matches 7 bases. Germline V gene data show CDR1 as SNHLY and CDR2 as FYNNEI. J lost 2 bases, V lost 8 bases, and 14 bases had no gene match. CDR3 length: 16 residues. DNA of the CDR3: TGTGCCAGCGCGACGCTCGACAGGGTCATGCAAGAGACCCAGTACTTC. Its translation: CASATLDRVMQETQYF.

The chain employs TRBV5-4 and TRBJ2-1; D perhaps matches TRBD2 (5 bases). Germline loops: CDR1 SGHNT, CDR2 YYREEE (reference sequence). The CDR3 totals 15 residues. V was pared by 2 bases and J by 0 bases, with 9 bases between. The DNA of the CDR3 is TGTGCCAGCAGCTTAATGGGGAGCTCCTACAATGAGCAGTTCTTC. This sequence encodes CASSLMGSSYNEQFF. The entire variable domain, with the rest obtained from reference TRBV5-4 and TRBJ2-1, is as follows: ETGVTQSPTHLIKTRGQQVTLRCSSQSGHNTVSWYQQALGQGPQFIFQYYREEENGRGNFPPRFSGLQFPNYSSELNVNALELDDSALYLCASSLMGSSYNEQFFGPGTRLTVL.

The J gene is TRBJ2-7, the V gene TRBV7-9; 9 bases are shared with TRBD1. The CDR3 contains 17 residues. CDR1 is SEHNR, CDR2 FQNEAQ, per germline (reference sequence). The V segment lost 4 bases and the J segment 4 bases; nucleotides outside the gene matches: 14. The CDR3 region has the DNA TGTGCCAGCAGCTGGGCCGGGACAGGGACTAAAGGGTACGAGCAGTACTTC. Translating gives CASSWAGTGTKGYEQYF.

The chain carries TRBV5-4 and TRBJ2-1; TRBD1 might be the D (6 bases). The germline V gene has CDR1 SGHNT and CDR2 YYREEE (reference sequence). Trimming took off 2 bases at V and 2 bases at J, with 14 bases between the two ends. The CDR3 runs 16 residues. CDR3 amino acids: CASSLRSGAAYNEQFF. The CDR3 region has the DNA TGTGCCAGCAGCTTAAGGTCAGGGGCGGCCTACAATGAGCAGTTCTTC.

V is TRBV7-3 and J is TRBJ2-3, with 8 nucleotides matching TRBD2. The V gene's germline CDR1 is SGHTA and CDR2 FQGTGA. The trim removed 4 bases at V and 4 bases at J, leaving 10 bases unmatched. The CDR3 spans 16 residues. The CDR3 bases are TGTGCCAGCAGCTCCTTCCCCGGGGGGGTCGCAGATACGCAGTATTTT. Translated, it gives CASSSFPGGVADTQYF.

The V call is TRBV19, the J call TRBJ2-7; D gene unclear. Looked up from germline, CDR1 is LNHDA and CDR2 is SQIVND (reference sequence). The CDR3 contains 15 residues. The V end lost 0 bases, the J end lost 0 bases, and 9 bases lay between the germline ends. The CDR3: CASSIDPGFSYEQYF. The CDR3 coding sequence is TGTGCCAGTAGTATAGATCCCGGGTTCTCCTACGAGCAGTACTTC. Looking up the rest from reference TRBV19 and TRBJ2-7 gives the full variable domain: DGGITQSPKYLFRKEGQNVTLSCEQNLNHDAMYWYRQDPGQGLRLIYYSQIVNDFQKGDIAEGYSVSREKKESFPLTVTSAQKNPTAFYLCASSIDPGFSYEQYFGPGTRLTVT.

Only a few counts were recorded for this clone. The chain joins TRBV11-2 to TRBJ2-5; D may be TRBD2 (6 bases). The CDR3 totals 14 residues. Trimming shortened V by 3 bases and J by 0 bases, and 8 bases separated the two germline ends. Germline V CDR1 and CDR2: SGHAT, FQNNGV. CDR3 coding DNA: TGTGCCAGCAGCTTGGGACTCTACCAAGAGACCCAGTACTTC. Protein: CASSLGLYQETQYF.

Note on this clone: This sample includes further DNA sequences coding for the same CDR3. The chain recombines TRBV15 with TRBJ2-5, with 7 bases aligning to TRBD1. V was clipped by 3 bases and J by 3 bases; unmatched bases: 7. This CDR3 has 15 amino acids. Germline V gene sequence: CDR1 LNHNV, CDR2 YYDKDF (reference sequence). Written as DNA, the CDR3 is TGTGCCACCAGCAGGAAGGACAGGTTTGAAGAGACCCAGTACTTC. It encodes CATSRKDRFEETQYF.

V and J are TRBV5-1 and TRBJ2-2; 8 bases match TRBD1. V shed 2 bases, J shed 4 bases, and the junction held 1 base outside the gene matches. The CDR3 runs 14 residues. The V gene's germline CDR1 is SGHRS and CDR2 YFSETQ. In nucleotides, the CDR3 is TGCGCCAGCAGCTTTACAGGGGGCACCGGGGAGCTGTTTTTT. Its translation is CASSFTGGTGELFF.

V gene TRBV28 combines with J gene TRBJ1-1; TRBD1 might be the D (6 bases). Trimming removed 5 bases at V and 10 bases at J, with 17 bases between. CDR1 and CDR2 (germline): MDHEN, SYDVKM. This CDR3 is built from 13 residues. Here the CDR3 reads CASSTGSPRRAFF. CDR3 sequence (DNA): TGTGCCAGCAGTACAGGGTCCCCGCGGAGAGCTTTCTTT.

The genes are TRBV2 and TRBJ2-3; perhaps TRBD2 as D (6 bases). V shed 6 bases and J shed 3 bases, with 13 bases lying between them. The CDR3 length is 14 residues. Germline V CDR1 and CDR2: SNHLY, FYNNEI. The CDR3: CASRSGGGTDTQYF. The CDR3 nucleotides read TGTGCCAGCAGATCCGGTGGGGGGACAGATACGCAGTATTTT.

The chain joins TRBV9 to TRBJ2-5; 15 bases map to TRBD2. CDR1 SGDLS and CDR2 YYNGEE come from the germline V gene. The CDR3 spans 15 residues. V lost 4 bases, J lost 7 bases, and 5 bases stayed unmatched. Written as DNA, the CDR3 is TGTGCCAGCAGCCCACGGACTAGCGGGGGGGCGACCCAGTACTTC. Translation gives CASSPRTSGGATQYF. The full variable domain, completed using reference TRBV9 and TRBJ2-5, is DSGVTQTPKHLITATGQRVTLRCSPRSGDLSVYWYQQSLDQGLQFLIQYYNGEERAKGNILERFSAQQFPDLHSELNLSSLELGDSALYFCASSPRTSGGATQYFGPGTRLLVL.

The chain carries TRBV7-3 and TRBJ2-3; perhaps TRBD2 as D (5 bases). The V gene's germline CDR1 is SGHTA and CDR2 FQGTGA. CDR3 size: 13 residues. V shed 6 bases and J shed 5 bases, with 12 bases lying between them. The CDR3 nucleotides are TGTGCCAGCAGTTCGGGCCGGGGAGATACGCAGTATTTT. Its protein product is CASSSGRGDTQYF.